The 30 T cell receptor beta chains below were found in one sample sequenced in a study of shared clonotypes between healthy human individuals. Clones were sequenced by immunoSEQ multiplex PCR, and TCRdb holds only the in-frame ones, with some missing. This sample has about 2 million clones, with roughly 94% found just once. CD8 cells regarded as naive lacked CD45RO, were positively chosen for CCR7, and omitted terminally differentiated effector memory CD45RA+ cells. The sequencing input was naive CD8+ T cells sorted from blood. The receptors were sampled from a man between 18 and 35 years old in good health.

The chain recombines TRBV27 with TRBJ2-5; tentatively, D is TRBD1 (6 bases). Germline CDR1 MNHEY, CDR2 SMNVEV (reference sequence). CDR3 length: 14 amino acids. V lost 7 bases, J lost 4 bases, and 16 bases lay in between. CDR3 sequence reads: CASTIVGATETQYF. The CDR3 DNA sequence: TGTGCCAGCACCATCGTGGGGGCTACAGAGACCCAGTACTTC.

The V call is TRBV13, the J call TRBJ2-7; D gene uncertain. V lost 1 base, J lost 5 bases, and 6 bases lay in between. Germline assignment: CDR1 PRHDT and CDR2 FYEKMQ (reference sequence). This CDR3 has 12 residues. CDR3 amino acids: CASSLVVNEQYF. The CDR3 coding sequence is TGTGCCAGCAGCTTAGTTGTAAACGAGCAGTACTTC.

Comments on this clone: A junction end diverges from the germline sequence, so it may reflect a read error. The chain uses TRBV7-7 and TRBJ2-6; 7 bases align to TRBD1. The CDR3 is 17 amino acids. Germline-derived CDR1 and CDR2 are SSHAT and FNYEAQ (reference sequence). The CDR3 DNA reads TGTGCTAGCAGCTTCGGGACAGTAAGCTCTGGGGCCAACGTCCTGACTTTC. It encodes CASSFGTVSSGANVLTF.

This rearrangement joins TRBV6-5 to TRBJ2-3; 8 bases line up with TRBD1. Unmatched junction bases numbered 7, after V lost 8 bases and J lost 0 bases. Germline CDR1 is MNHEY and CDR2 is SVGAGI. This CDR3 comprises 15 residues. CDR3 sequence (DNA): TGTGCCAGCGGTCGGACAGGGTTCAGCACAGATACGCAGTATTTT. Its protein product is CASGRTGFSTDTQYF.

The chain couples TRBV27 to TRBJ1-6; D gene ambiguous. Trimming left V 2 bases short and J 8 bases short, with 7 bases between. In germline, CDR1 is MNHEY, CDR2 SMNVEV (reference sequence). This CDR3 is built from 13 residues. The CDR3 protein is CASSLMKDSPLHF. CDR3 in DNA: TGTGCCAGCAGTTTAATGAAAGATTCACCCCTCCACTTT.

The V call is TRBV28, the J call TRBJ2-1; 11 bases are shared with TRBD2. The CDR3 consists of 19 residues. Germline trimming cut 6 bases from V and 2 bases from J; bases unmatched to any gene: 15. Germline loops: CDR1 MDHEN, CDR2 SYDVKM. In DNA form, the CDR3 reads TGTGCCAGCAGCTTGACAGGGAGGGCTAGCGGGGGGCCCTACAATGAGCAGTTCTTC. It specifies CASSLTGRASGGPYNEQFF.

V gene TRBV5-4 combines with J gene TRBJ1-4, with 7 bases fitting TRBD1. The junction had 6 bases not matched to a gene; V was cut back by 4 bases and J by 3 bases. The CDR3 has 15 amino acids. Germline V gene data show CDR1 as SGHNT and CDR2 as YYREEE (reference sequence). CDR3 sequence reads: CASSIYGTANEKLFF. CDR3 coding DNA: TGTGCCAGCAGCATATACGGGACAGCTAATGAAAAACTGTTTTTT.

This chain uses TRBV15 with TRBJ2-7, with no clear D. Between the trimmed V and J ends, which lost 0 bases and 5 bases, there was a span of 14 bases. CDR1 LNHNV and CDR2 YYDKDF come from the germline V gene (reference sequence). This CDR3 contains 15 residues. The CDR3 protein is CATSRDRSTTHEQYF. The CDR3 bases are TGTGCCACCAGCAGAGACAGGTCAACTACCCACGAGCAGTACTTC. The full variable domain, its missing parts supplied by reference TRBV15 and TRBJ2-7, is DAMVIQNPRYQVTQFGKPVTLSCSQTLNHNVMYWYQQKSSQAPKLLFHYYDKDFNNEADTPDNFQSRRPNTSFCFLDIRSPGLGDTAMYLCATSRDRSTTHEQYFGPGTRLTVT.

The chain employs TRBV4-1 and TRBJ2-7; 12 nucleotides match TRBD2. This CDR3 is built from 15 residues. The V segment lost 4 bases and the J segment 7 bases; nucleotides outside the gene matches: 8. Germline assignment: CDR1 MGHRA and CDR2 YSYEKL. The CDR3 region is CASSPLAGGIWEQYF. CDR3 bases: TGCGCCAGCAGCCCGCTAGCGGGAGGGATCTGGGAGCAGTACTTC.

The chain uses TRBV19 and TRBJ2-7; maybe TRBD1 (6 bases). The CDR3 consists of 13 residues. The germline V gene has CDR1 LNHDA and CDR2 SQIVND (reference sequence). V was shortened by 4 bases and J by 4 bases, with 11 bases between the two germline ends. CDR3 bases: TGTGCCAGTAGTAGATCACAGGGATACGAGCAGTACTTC. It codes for CASSRSQGYEQYF.

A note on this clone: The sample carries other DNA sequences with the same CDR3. CDR3 DNA sequence: TGTGCCAGCAGTGAAGGGGGACAGGACTACGAGCAGTACTTC. As protein: CASSEGGQDYEQYF. The chain uses TRBV2 and TRBJ2-7; 8 nucleotides align to TRBD1. Germline V gives CDR1 SNHLY, CDR2 FYNNEI. V lost 1 base to trimming and J lost 3 bases; unmatched junction nucleotides: 2. This CDR3 is built from 14 residues.

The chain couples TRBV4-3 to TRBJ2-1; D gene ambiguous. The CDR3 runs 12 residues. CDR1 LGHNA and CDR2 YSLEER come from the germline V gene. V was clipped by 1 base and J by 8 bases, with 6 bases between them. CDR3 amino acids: CASSQVPDEQFF. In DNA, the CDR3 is TGCGCCAGCAGCCAAGTCCCGGATGAGCAGTTCTTC.

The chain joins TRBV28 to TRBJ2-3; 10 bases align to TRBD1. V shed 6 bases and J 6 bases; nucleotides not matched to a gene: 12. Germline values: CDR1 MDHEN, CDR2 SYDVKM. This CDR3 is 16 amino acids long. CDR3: CASREPGQGNSDTQYF. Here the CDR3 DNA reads TGTGCCAGCAGGGAACCGGGACAGGGGAATTCGGATACGCAGTATTTT.

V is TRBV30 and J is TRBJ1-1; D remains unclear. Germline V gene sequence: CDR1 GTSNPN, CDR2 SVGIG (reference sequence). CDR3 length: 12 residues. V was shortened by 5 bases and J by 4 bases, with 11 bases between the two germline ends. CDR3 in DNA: TGTGCCTGGGGTATAGGACCCACTGAAGCTTTCTTT. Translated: CAWGIGPTEAFF.

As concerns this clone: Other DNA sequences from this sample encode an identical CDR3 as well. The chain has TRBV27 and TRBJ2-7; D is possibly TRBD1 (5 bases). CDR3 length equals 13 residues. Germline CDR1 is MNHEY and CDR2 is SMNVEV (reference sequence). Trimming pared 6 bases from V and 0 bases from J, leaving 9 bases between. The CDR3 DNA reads TGTGCCAGCAGCCCAGGGCGCTCCTACGAGCAGTACTTC. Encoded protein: CASSPGRSYEQYF.

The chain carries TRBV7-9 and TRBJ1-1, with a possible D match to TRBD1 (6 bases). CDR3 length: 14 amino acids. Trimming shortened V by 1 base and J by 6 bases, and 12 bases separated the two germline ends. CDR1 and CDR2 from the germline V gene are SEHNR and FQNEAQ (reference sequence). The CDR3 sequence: CASSLVIGQPEAFF. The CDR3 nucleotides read TGTGCCAGCAGCTTAGTAATAGGACAGCCTGAAGCTTTCTTT.

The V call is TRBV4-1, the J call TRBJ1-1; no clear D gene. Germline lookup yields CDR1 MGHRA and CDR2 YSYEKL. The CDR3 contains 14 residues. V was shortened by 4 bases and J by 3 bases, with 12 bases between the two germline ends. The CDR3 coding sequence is TGCGCCAGCAGCCTAAACACAGAATACACTGAAGCTTTCTTT. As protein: CASSLNTEYTEAFF.

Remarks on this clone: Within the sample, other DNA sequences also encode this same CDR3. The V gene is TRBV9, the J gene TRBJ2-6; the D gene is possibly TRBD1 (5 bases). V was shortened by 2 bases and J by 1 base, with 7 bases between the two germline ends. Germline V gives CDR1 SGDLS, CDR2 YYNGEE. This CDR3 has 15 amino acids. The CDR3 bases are TGTGCCAGCAGCGTCCAGGGTTCTGGGGCCAACGTCCTGACTTTC. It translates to CASSVQGSGANVLTF.

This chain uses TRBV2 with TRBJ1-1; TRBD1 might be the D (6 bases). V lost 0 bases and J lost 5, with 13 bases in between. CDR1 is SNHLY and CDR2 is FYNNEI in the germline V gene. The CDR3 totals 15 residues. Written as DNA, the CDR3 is TGTGCCAGCAGTGAAGCCGCAACAGGGTGGACTGAAGCTTTCTTT. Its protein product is CASSEAATGWTEAFF.

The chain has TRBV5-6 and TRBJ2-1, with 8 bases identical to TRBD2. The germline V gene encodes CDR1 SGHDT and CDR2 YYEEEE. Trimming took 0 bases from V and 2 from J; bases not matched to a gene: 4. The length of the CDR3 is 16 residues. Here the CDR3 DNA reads TGTGCCAGCAGCTTGGAAGCTAGCGGGCCCTACAATGAGCAGTTCTTC. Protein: CASSLEASGPYNEQFF.

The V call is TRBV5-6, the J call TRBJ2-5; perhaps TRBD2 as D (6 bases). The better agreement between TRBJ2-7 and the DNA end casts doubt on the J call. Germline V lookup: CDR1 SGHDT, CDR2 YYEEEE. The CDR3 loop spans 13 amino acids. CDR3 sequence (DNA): TGTGCCAGCAGCGGCGGAGGGGCCTACGAGCAGTACTTC. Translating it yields CASSGGGAYEQYF.

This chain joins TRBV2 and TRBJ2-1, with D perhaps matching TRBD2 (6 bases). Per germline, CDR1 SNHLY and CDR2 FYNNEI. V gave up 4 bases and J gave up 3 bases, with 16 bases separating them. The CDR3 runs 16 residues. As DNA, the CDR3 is TGTGCCAGCAGTGCTGACCCCGGGGGTGGCTACAATGAGCAGTTCTTC. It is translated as CASSADPGGGYNEQFF.

The CDR3 loop reads CASSLRTDSYNEQFF. In nucleotides, the CDR3 is TGTGCCAGCAGCCTAAGGACAGACTCCTACAATGAGCAGTTCTTC. The chain has TRBV4-2 and TRBJ2-1, with TRBD1 as a possible D gene (6 bases). The CDR3 has 15 residues. The germline V gene has CDR1 LGHNA and CDR2 YNFKEQ. Trimming removed 4 bases from V and 0 bases from J, with 10 bases in between.

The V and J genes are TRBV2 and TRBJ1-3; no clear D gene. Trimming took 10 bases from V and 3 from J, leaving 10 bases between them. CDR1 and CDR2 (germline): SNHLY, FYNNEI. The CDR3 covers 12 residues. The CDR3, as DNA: TGTGCCATCGTTCACCTTGGAAACACCATATATTTT. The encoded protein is CAIVHLGNTIYF.

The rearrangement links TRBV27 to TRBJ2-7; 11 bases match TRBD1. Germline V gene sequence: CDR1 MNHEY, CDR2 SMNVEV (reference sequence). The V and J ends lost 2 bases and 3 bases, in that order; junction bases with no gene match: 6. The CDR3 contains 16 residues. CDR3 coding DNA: TGTGCCAGCAGTTTAATTGGGACAGGGGGAATCTACGAGCAGTACTTC. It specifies CASSLIGTGGIYEQYF.

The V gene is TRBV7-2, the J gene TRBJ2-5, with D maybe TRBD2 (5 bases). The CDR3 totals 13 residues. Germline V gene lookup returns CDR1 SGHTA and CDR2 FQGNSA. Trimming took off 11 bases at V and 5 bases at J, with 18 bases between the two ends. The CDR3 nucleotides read TGTGCCGTCGTCGGGGATTCTACGGAGACCCAGTACTTC. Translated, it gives CAVVGDSTETQYF.

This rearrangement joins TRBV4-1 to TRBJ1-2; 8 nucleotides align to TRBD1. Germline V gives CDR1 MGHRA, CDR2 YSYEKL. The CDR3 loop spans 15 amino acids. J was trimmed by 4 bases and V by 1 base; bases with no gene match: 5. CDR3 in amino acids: CASSQGTGLVYGYTF. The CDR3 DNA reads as TGCGCCAGCAGCCAAGGGACAGGGCTTGTCTATGGCTACACCTTC.

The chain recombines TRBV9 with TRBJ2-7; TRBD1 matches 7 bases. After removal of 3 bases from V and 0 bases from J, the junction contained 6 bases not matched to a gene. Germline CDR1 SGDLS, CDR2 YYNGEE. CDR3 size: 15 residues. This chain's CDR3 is CASSGIRDSSYEQYF. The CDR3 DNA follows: TGTGCCAGCAGCGGAATCCGGGACAGCTCCTACGAGCAGTACTTC.

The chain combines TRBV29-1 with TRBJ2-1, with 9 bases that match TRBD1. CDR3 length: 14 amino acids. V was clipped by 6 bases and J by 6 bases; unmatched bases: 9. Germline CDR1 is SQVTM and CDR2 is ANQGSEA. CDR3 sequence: CSVQTGGSRNEQFF. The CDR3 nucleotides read TGCAGCGTACAAACAGGGGGCTCTCGCAATGAGCAGTTCTTC.

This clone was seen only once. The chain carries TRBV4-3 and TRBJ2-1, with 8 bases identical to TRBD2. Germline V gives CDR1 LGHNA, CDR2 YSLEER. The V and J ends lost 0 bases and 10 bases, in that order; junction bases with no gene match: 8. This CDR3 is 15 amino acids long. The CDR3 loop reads CASSQDRSGGTEQFF. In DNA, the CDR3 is TGCGCCAGCAGCCAAGACCGCAGCGGGGGAACCGAGCAGTTCTTC.